This T cell receptor (beta chain) is from a study of CD8 T cells in Susac syndrome. Reverse transcription of about 0.5 to 1 ug RNA used random hexamers. MiXCR, applied by TCRdb to the immunoSEQ multiplex PCR reads, yields one record per CDR3 protein. The repertoire holds roughly 130,000 distinct CDR3 sequences, with nearly 95% as singletons. CDR1 is SQVTM and CDR2 is ANQGSEA in the germline V gene. Trimming removed 3 bases at V and 7 bases at J, with 10 bases between. This CDR3 is built from 12 residues. The rearrangement joins TRBV29-1 to TRBJ1-3; D not certain. Material for sequencing was CD4+ T cells from PBMCs. This clonotype was sampled from a human donor in good health. CDR3 nucleotide sequence: TGCAGCGTTGACGAGGGTGGGAACACCATATATTTT. It is translated as CSVDEGGNTIYF. The whole variable domain, remainder taken from reference TRBV29-1 and TRBJ1-3, is SAVISQKPSRDICQRGTSLTIQCQVDSQVTMMFWYRQQPGQSLTLIATANQGSEATYESGFVIDKFPISRPNLTFSTLTVSNMSPEDSSIYLCSVDEGGNTIYFGEGSWLTVV.